This T cell receptor (beta chain) is drawn from a study of T-cell reconstitution after alpha-beta-depleted transplantation in children. Regarding the study as a whole: Expanded clones from the graft, numbering several hundred, reportedly supplied alpha-beta T cells about two months after transplant. Some patients' high day-60 TCRbeta diversity was attributed to recipient cells surviving conditioning. Once a year had passed after transplant, T-cell counts and diversity came mostly from newly produced T cells.

Regarding this clonotype: The antigen remains undetermined.

Library preparation (for TCRbeta) was performed with unique molecular identifiers. TCRdb reprocessed the PCR reads with MiXCR, giving one entry per CDR3 protein. The sample lists 250,000 to 350,000 distinct CDR3 sequences; approximately 23% were seen once. Trimming took 1 base from V and 7 from J; bases not matched to a gene: 15. This CDR3 has 17 residues. Germline CDR1 SGHTA, CDR2 FQGNSA. This receptor was obtained from a male patient under 18 who had a stem cell transplant for acute lymphoblastic leukemia, so the T cells may come from the graft donor. Material: PBMCs, mostly from graft donor cells, obtained 180 days after TCRalphabeta/CD19-depleted stem cell transplant. The chain couples TRBV7-2 to TRBJ2-7, with 8 bases that match TRBD2. The CDR3 DNA is TGTGCCAGCAGCTTAGTCCGAGGGACTAGGGTACCTGGGGAGCAGTACTTC. Translated: CASSLVRGTRVPGEQYF.